Listed below are T cell receptor beta chains from one sample, sequenced in a study of T cell responses to AZD1222 COVID-19 vaccine. Sequenced by immunoSEQ multiplex PCR; TCRdb stores in-frame clones only, minus some. The repertoire holds 150,000 or so clones, with less than 95% as singletons. The sequences come from peripheral blood, collected on day 0 of AZD1222 vaccination. The receptors shown here come from an adult in good health. CDR3s include the opening cysteine and the closing phenylalanine or tryptophan. D genes are given only for firm matches. Size tells how often a clone was seen (once, few, many) or the class of an expanded clone, and some rows leave it out.

v_call	d_call	j_call	cdr3_length	clone_size	cdr3_nt	cdr3_aa
TRBV19	NA	TRBJ2-7	14	NA	TGTGCCAGTAGTATAGAAGACAGGAACTACGAGCAGTACTTC	CASSIEDRNYEQYF
TRBV28	NA	TRBJ2-2	15	NA	TGTGCCAGCAGTTTTAGTGGAATGAACACCGGGGAGCTGTTTTTT	CASSFSGMNTGELFF
TRBV7-2	NA	TRBJ2-7	15	NA	TGTGCCAGCAGCCTGTGGGGGAACCCCTCCTACGAGCAGTACTTC	CASSLWGNPSYEQYF
TRBV27	NA	TRBJ2-4	16	NA	TGTGCCAGCAGCCCAGCCAAGCGGTTAGCCAAAAACATTCAGTACTTC	CASSPAKRLAKNIQYF
TRBV11-2	NA	TRBJ1-5	16	NA	TGTGCCAGCAGCTTTAATTTTTTGCGTAGCAATCAGCCCCAGCATTTT	CASSFNFLRSNQPQHF
TRBV7-9	NA	TRBJ2-7	12	NA	TGTGCCAGCAGCTTAGTCGTCCACGAGCAGTACTTC	CASSLVVHEQYF
TRBV19	TRBD2	TRBJ2-3	16	NA	TGTGCCAGTAGTAGCGGCGGGGGGCCGGGCACAGATACGCAGTATTTT	CASSSGGGPGTDTQYF
TRBV18	NA	TRBJ1-3	13	once	TGTGCCAGCCTCGAGGGCTCTGGAAACACCATATATTTT	CASLEGSGNTIYF
TRBV27	NA	TRBJ2-3	13	NA	TGTGCCATCGCAGGGCTTAGCACAGATACGCAGTATTTT	CAIAGLSTDTQYF
TRBV18	TRBD1	TRBJ1-6	15	NA	TGTGCCAGCTCACCAGAGCAGGGGGCCGAGTCACCCCTCCACTTT	CASSPEQGAESPLHF
TRBV11-1	NA	TRBJ1-1	15	NA	TGTGCCAGCAGCCTCCCATCGGCGGGGAACACTGAAGCTTTCTTT	CASSLPSAGNTEAFF
TRBV29-1	NA	TRBJ1-3	13	NA	TGCAGCGTTGTCAGGGATTCTGGAAACACCATATATTTT	CSVVRDSGNTIYF
TRBV27	TRBD1	TRBJ1-5	15	NA	TGTGCCAGCAGTTTACGACAGGGGGCGGACCAGCCCCAGCATTTT	CASSLRQGADQPQHF
TRBV19	TRBD2	TRBJ2-5	14	once	TGTGCCAGTAGTTCGGGACTAGCGGGGGAGACCCAGTACTTC	CASSSGLAGETQYF
TRBV9	NA	TRBJ1-2	15	NA	TGTGCCAGCAGCGGGCGTAGTGGGGCTAACTATGGCTACACCTTC	CASSGRSGANYGYTF
TRBV4-3	TRBD1	TRBJ1-6	15	once	TGCGCCAGCAGCCACGTGGACAGGGTCGGATCACCCCTCCACTTT	CASSHVDRVGSPLHF
TRBV7-8	TRBD1	TRBJ1-1	16	NA	TGTGCCAGCAGCCCGCGGACAGGGCCGTTGAACACTGAAGCTTTCTTT	CASSPRTGPLNTEAFF
TRBV9	NA	TRBJ1-2	13	NA	TGTGCCAGCAGCTACCGCTCTAACTATGGCTACACCTTC	CASSYRSNYGYTF
TRBV24-1	NA	TRBJ2-3	16	once	TGTGCCACCAGTGAGAAGGACAGATCGAGCACAGATACGCAGTATTTT	CATSEKDRSSTDTQYF
TRBV27	NA	TRBJ1-6	13	NA	TGTGCCAGCAGTTTATCTAATAATTCACCCCTCCACTTT	CASSLSNNSPLHF
TRBV4-1	NA	TRBJ1-4	17	NA	TGCGCCAGCACTTCCTTTGATATGGCGGGTAGAAATGAAAAACTGTTTTTT	CASTSFDMAGRNEKLFF
TRBV3-1/TRBV3-2	NA	TRBJ1-2	13	NA	TGTGCCAGCAGCCAAGTTGGAGGGGCGGGCTACACCTTC	CASSQVGGAGYTF
TRBV4-2	TRBD1	TRBJ2-7	18	NA	TGTGCCAGCAGCCAAGATCCGGCCGGGACAGGGGTAGTCTACGAGCAGTACTTC	CASSQDPAGTGVVYEQYF
TRBV14	NA	TRBJ1-6	15	few	TGTGCCAGCAGCCAAGAAAGGAGTTATAATTCACCCCTCCACTTT	CASSQERSYNSPLHF
TRBV3-1/TRBV3-2	TRBD2	TRBJ2-3	16	NA	TGTGCCAGCAGCCGAAGACTAGCGGGGGTCGGAGATACGCAGTATTTT	CASSRRLAGVGDTQYF
TRBV7-9	NA	TRBJ2-4	11	NA	TGTGCCAGCAGCTCTGAAGTCATTCAGTACTTC	CASSSEVIQYF
TRBV19	TRBD1	TRBJ1-1	15	once	TGTGCCAGTAGTATTCTGGGACAGGGGTTCACTGAAGCTTTCTTT	CASSILGQGFTEAFF
TRBV5-1	TRBD1	TRBJ2-7	15	NA	TGCGCCAGCAGCCCGTCGACAGGGGTCACCTACGAGCAGTACTTC	CASSPSTGVTYEQYF
TRBV6-5	TRBD1	TRBJ1-5	15	NA	TGTGCCAGCAGTCAACAGGGGATTGGCAATCAGCCCCAGCATTTT	CASSQQGIGNQPQHF
TRBV5-1	NA	TRBJ1-2	13	NA	TGCGCCAGCAGCTTGGGGGGCCGCAGCGGCAGCACCTTC	CASSLGGRSGSTF
TRBV6-6	NA	TRBJ1-2	14	NA	TGTGCCAGCAGTTTCTCGACAGCCGTCTATGGCTACACCTTC	CASSFSTAVYGYTF
TRBV4-1	NA	TRBJ1-6	21	NA	TGCGCCAGCAGCCAACATCTCAGTACGCGAATGTCGGACAGTGGCAATTCACCCCTCCACTTT	CASSQHLSTRMSDSGNSPLHF
TRBV28	NA	TRBJ1-5	11	many	TGTGCCAGCAGTTCCGGGCTCCCCCAGCATTTT	CASSSGLPQHF
TRBV6-5	NA	TRBJ1-6	14	NA	TGTGCCAGCAGTTACTCGACAGGAACCCCACCCCTCCACTTT	CASSYSTGTPPLHF
TRBV3-1/TRBV3-2	NA	TRBJ2-5	14	NA	TGTGCCAGCAGCCGCCTAGCCGGCGGCGAGACCCAGTACTTC	CASSRLAGGETQYF
TRBV5-5	NA	TRBJ1-1	15	NA	TGTGCCAGCAGCTTTACTACAGTCACGAACACTGAAGCTTTCTTT	CASSFTTVTNTEAFF
TRBV12-3/TRBV12-4	NA	TRBJ1-1	12	NA	TGTGCCAGCAGCCCTCGGGGGAGGGAAGCTTTCTTT	CASSPRGREAFF
TRBV7-3	NA	TRBJ1-6	14	NA	TGTGCCAGCAGCTTGGGGGCCTATAATTCACCCCTCCACTTT	CASSLGAYNSPLHF
TRBV4-1	TRBD1	TRBJ2-5	16	NA	TGCGCCAGCAGCCAAGATGGGACAGGGAGGTCAGAGACCCAGTACTTC	CASSQDGTGRSETQYF
TRBV29-1	NA	TRBJ1-1	13	NA	TGCAGCGTTGAAGATGACGGGTACACTGAAGCTTTCTTT	CSVEDDGYTEAFF
TRBV9	NA	TRBJ2-7	15	NA	TGTGCCAGCAGCCCCCAAGGTCTCGTCGCCTACGAGCAGTACTTC	CASSPQGLVAYEQYF
TRBV11-2	NA	TRBJ2-5	15	NA	TGTGCCAGCAGCCCGCCGACAGGTCTGCAAGAGACCCAGTACTTC	CASSPPTGLQETQYF
TRBV15	TRBD1	TRBJ1-2	16	many	TGTGCCACCCGGGTCTCCCGACAGGGACCTAACTATGGCTACACCTTC	CATRVSRQGPNYGYTF